The 31 T cell receptor beta chains reported below all come from one sample, sequenced in a study of T-cell reconstitution after alpha-beta-depleted transplantation in children. A TCRbeta library incorporating unique molecular identifiers was prepared. TCRdb independently ran MiXCR on the PCR reads; one entry per CDR3 protein. The repertoire has 500,000 or so distinct CDR3 sequences, 32% of them found once; the top ten carry less than 2.5%. The sample consisted of PBMCs from the stem cell graft donor, taken from the stem cell graft. The receptors here all came from a human donor who donated a stem cell graft to a child with aplastic anemia.

This chain links TRBV10-3 with TRBJ2-7; D gene ambiguous. The germline V gene encodes CDR1 ENHRY and CDR2 SYGVKD. V lost 4 bases and J 1 base, leaving 5 bases between the germline ends. The CDR3 covers 12 residues. The CDR3 bases are TGTGCCATCAGTGCTGGGTCCTACGAGCAGTACTTC. Translation: CAISAGSYEQYF.

This clonotype showed up many times. The chain is built from TRBV20-1 and TRBJ2-1; TRBD1 agrees at 9 bases. V gave up 6 bases and J gave up 4 bases; unmatched junction bases: 7. Germline CDR1 is DFQATT and CDR2 is SNEGSKA (reference sequence). CDR3 size: 14 residues. CDR3 bases: TGCAGTGCGCTAACAGGGGGCGCTTACAATGAGCAGTTCTTC. As protein: CSALTGGAYNEQFF.

This clonotype was observed a single time. The junction differs from germline at one of its ends, possibly a read error. The chain links TRBV27 to TRBJ1-1; D remains unclear. CDR1 and CDR2 (germline): MNHEY, SMNVEV (reference sequence). This CDR3 contains 15 residues. The CDR3 sequence is CTSRPDNPHDTEAFF. The CDR3 region has the DNA TGTACCAGCAGGCCCGACAATCCTCACGACACTGAAGCTTTCTTT.

In its sample, this clonotype was seen many times. The rearrangement joins TRBV27 to TRBJ2-1; D might be TRBD2 (5 bases). This CDR3 is built from 14 residues. The germline V gene encodes CDR1 MNHEY and CDR2 SMNVEV (reference sequence). V lost 2 bases and J lost 7, with 12 bases in between. The CDR3 DNA reads TGTGCCAGCAGTTTAGTCTCAGCGGCGAATGAGCAGTTCTTC. Translation: CASSLVSAANEQFF.

The V gene is TRBV27, the J gene TRBJ2-5, with TRBD2 matching 14 bases. V lost 5 bases to trimming and J lost 4 bases; unmatched junction nucleotides: 6. Per germline, CDR1 MNHEY and CDR2 SMNVEV (reference sequence). The CDR3 runs to 16 residues. This chain's CDR3 is CASSRLAGGRGETQYF. As DNA, the CDR3 is TGTGCCAGCAGTCGACTAGCGGGAGGGCGAGGAGAGACCCAGTACTTC.

This chain uses TRBV12-3 or TRBV12-4 with TRBJ2-1; 9 bases align to TRBD1. The CDR3 loop spans 16 amino acids. The V and J ends lost 1 base and 2 bases, in that order; junction bases with no gene match: 3. This CDR3 reads CASSLVGQGTYNEQFF. The CDR3 DNA sequence: TGTGCCAGCAGTTTAGTGGGACAGGGAACCTACAATGAGCAGTTCTTC.

This rearrangement joins TRBV5-4 to TRBJ1-4; the D is unclear. V was cut by 0 bases and J by 8 bases, with 17 bases left in between. This CDR3 contains 16 residues. Germline values: CDR1 SGHNT, CDR2 YYREEE (reference sequence). CDR3 sequence: CASSLGARSPAEKLFF. The CDR3 DNA follows: TGTGCCAGCAGCTTGGGTGCCAGGTCGCCTGCAGAAAAACTGTTTTTT.

The chain has TRBV7-2 and TRBJ2-5; TRBD2 agrees at 13 bases. Germline CDR1 is SGHTA and CDR2 is FQGNSA. V lost 6 bases and J lost 4; bases outside the gene matches: 5. This CDR3 contains 15 residues. CDR3 nucleotide sequence: TGTGCCAGCAGGGGGACTAGCGGGATCCTAGAGACCCAGTACTTC. This gives the protein CASRGTSGILETQYF.

This clonotype was counted between two and nine times. The chain joins TRBV24-1 to TRBJ2-1, with 10 bases matching TRBD1. CDR1 is KGHDR and CDR2 is SFDVKD in the germline V gene. V shed 4 bases and J 8 bases; nucleotides not matched to a gene: 4. CDR3 size: 14 residues. The CDR3 DNA reads as TGTGCCACCAGTGACCGGGGACAGGGGTATGAGCAGTTCTTC. It encodes CATSDRGQGYEQFF.

The V call is TRBV30, the J call TRBJ1-2; D gene uncertain. This CDR3 spans 12 amino acids. The V gene's germline CDR1 is GTSNPN and CDR2 SVGIG (reference sequence). With 5 bases removed from V and 4 bases from J, the gap between germline ends came to 11 bases. Written as DNA, the CDR3 is TGTGCCTGGGGGGTTCGGGCCTATGGCTACACCTTC. As protein: CAWGVRAYGYTF.

The rearrangement uses TRBV21-1 and TRBJ1-1. TRBV21-1 is listed as a pseudogene. The CDR3 sequence is 13 residues long. CDR3 sequence: CASSKVVNTEAFF. DNA for the CDR3: TGTGCCAGCAGCAAAGTGGTAAACACTGAAGCTTTCTTT.

This clonotype was counted between two and nine times. V and J are TRBV20-1 and TRBJ2-3, with 7 bases identical to TRBD1. The germline V gene has CDR1 DFQATT and CDR2 SNEGSKA (reference sequence). V shed 4 bases and J 4 bases; nucleotides not matched to a gene: 11. The CDR3 is 15 amino acids. In DNA, the CDR3 is TGCAGTGCTACACACAGGGGACCCCATTCAGATACGCAGTATTTT. Translating gives CSATHRGPHSDTQYF.

The rearrangement joins TRBV29-1 to TRBJ2-3; D call uncertain. The V and J ends lost 3 bases and 1 base respectively, with 8 bases between them. CDR1 is SQVTM, CDR2 ANQGSEA, per germline. There are 13 residues in the CDR3. The CDR3 loop reads CSVDAGGTDTQYF. CDR3 in DNA: TGCAGCGTTGATGCAGGTGGCACAGATACGCAGTATTTT.

This clonotype was counted a few times. The J gene is TRBJ2-6, the V gene TRBV29-1; no clear D. Germline CDR1 SQVTM, CDR2 ANQGSEA. V gave up 3 bases and J gave up 3 bases, with 3 bases separating them. The CDR3 extends over 12 amino acids. The CDR3 here is CSVELGANVLTF. The CDR3 nucleotides are TGCAGCGTTGAGCTTGGGGCCAACGTCCTGACTTTC.

The V gene is TRBV5-1, the J gene TRBJ2-2; either TRBD1 or TRBD2 may supply D (5 bases each). The ends were cut back, 2 bases at V and 3 bases at J, with 14 bases in the middle. The length of the CDR3 is 16 residues. CDR1 is SGHRS and CDR2 is YFSETQ in the germline V gene. The CDR3 nucleotides are TGCGCCAGCAGCTTTTACGGGACGGGCTACACCGGGGAGCTGTTTTTT. Its protein product is CASSFYGTGYTGELFF.

Only a few counts were recorded for this clonotype. The chain has TRBV6-2 or TRBV6-3 and TRBJ1-2; the D is unclear. V lost 1 base to trimming and J lost 7 bases, with 10 bases between them. This CDR3 contains 13 residues. The germline gives CDR1 MNHEY, CDR2 SVGEGT. DNA for the CDR3: TGTGCCAGCAGTTACTACGGGCCAGGTGGCTACACCTTC. Amino acid sequence: CASSYYGPGGYTF.

Points on this clonotype: At one end the junction does not follow the germline gene, possibly because of a read error. The rearrangement uses TRBV27 and TRBJ1-5; D is ambiguous. The germline V gene has CDR1 MNHEY and CDR2 SMNVEV (reference sequence). The CDR3 is 9 amino acids. CDR3 region: CASSVSDRF. CDR3 DNA sequence: TGTGCCAGCAGTGTCTCGGACCGCTTT.

The chain couples TRBV7-2 to TRBJ2-7; D is unclear. V lost 3 bases and J lost 6, with 12 bases in between. The CDR3 contains 13 residues. Germline values: CDR1 SGHTA, CDR2 FQGNSA. The CDR3 DNA sequence: TGTGCCAGCAGCTTCACCTCGACGGGCGAGCAGTACTTC. This gives the protein CASSFTSTGEQYF.

The V gene is TRBV20-1, the J gene TRBJ2-1; the D call may be TRBD1 or TRBD2 (6 bases each). Trimming took 5 bases from V and 8 from J, leaving 16 bases between them. There are 13 residues in the CDR3. CDR1 is DFQATT, CDR2 SNEGSKA, per germline (reference sequence). The CDR3 DNA is TGCAGTGCTCCCCCCGGGGGCGTAGATGAGCAGTTCTTC. It translates to CSAPPGGVDEQFF.

V is TRBV13 and J is TRBJ2-1, with D unresolved. In germline, CDR1 is PRHDT, CDR2 FYEKMQ (reference sequence). Trimming removed 1 base from V and 7 bases from J, with 20 bases in between. There are 17 residues in the CDR3. The CDR3 region has the DNA TGTGCCAGCAGCTTAGTGGGGTCTACTACTACGGCAAATGAGCAGTTCTTC. This sequence encodes CASSLVGSTTTANEQFF.

This clonotype was detected only a few times. The CDR3 spells CSVGKTGGREKLFF. The CDR3 DNA is TGCAGCGTCGGGAAGACAGGGGGAAGGGAAAAACTGTTTTTT. The chain uses TRBV29-1 and TRBJ1-4; 9 nucleotides align to TRBD1. From germline, CDR1 is SQVTM and CDR2 ANQGSEA. The ends lost 6 bases at V and 8 bases at J; junction bases unmatched: 10. CDR3 length: 14 residues.

This clonotype was seen repeatedly, ten times or more. The CDR3 coding sequence is TGTGCCACCAGCAGAGCTTCAAGCATGAACACTGAAGCTTTCTTT. Translated: CATSRASSMNTEAFF. The chain links TRBV15 to TRBJ1-1; the D is unclear. Trimming stripped 1 base from V and 0 bases from J, with 9 bases between. The CDR3 is made up of 15 amino acids. Germline CDR1 and CDR2: LNHNV and YYDKDF (reference sequence).

This clonotype was seen only a few times. The chain uses TRBV28 and TRBJ2-5; 7 nucleotides agree with TRBD2. This CDR3 has 16 amino acids. The V segment lost 6 bases and the J segment 4 bases; nucleotides outside the gene matches: 14. CDR1 is MDHEN, CDR2 SYDVKM, per germline. CDR3 in DNA: TGTGCCAGCAGGGTGGGGAGGGTGAGACGAGGAGAGACCCAGTACTTC. It translates to CASRVGRVRRGETQYF.

This clonotype was recorded only once. The V call is TRBV20-1, the J call TRBJ1-1, with D maybe TRBD1 (6 bases). V shed 4 bases and J shed 0 bases, with 9 bases lying between them. The length of the CDR3 is 13 residues. The germline V gene encodes CDR1 DFQATT and CDR2 SNEGSKA (reference sequence). The DNA of the CDR3 is TGCAGTGCTATGAGGGACATGAACACTGAAGCTTTCTTT. It yields the protein CSAMRDMNTEAFF.

The CDR3 bases are TGTGCCACCAGTGATTTGGACATAGCGGGCCAGTACTTC. Translation gives CATSDLDIAGQYF. This chain links TRBV24-1 with TRBJ2-5; 7 bases are shared with TRBD2. The germline V gene has CDR1 KGHDR and CDR2 SFDVKD. The CDR3 is 13 amino acids. V was pared by 0 bases and J by 10 bases, with 4 bases of the junction left unmatched.

This clonotype was counted a few times. This chain joins TRBV24-1 and TRBJ2-1; a weak D match, TRBD2 (5 bases). With 6 bases removed from V and 6 bases from J, the gap between germline ends came to 11 bases. This CDR3 contains 13 residues. Germline loops: CDR1 KGHDR, CDR2 SFDVKD. CDR3 sequence (DNA): TGTGCCACCAGTACTAGTTTGTCCAATGAGCAGTTCTTC. This sequence encodes CATSTSLSNEQFF.

The sample holds a few counts of this clonotype. The rearrangement uses TRBV29-1 and TRBJ2-7, with TRBD1 matching 12 bases. The CDR3 extends over 15 amino acids. CDR1 is SQVTM, CDR2 ANQGSEA, per germline. With 2 bases clipped from V and 6 bases from J, the junction kept 8 bases outside the gene matches. The CDR3 here is CSVEYLGTGGCEQYV. In DNA form, the CDR3 reads TGCAGCGTTGAATATCTCGGGACAGGGGGCTGCGAGCAGTACGTC.

This clonotype was detected only a few times. The gene calls are TRBV4-1 and TRBJ1-5, with D possibly being TRBD1 (6 bases). The CDR3 extends over 14 amino acids. Germline V CDR1 and CDR2: MGHRA, YSYEKL. The V end lost 0 bases, the J end lost 6 bases, and 9 bases lay between the germline ends. Written as DNA, the CDR3 is TGCGCCAGCAGCCAAGAGAGGGGGACTCAGCCCCAGCATTTT. Protein sequence: CASSQERGTQPQHF.

This clonotype came up once. The V gene is TRBV7-8, the J gene TRBJ2-3; D gene ambiguous. CDR1 and CDR2 (germline): SGHVS, FQNEAQ. The CDR3 spans 13 residues. V dropped 1 base and J dropped 6 bases, with 8 bases sitting between them. The CDR3 sequence is CASSLVRRDTQYF. CDR3 bases: TGTGCCAGCAGCTTAGTTCGGCGGGATACGCAGTATTTT.

This clonotype showed up just a few times. A read error may produce the germline difference seen at one junction end. The V call is TRBV4-3, the J call TRBJ2-5; D gene ambiguous. The length of the CDR3 is 13 residues. In germline, CDR1 is LGHNA, CDR2 YSLEER. The CDR3 is CASSHSTLEAQYF. CDR3 nucleotides: TGCGCCAGCAGCCATTCCACATTAGAGGCCCAGTACTTC.

This clonotype showed up just a few times. V and J are TRBV10-3 and TRBJ2-7, with 7 nucleotides matching TRBD2. With 2 bases clipped from V and 4 bases from J, the junction kept 5 bases outside the gene matches. CDR1 and CDR2 from the germline V gene are ENHRY and SYGVKD. This CDR3 region has 14 residues. The CDR3 coding sequence is TGTGCCATCAGTGAGAGCGGGGTCATTTACGAGCAGTACGTC. Its protein product is CAISESGVIYEQYV.